These 27 T cell receptor beta chains share one sample of origin, sequenced in a study of T cells after yellow fever vaccination. TCRdb reanalysed the 5' RACE reads using MiXCR and keeps one entry per CDR3 protein. The profile shows a few hundred thousand distinct CDR3 sequences, 6.9% of them singletons. Sample: CD4+ T cells sorted from PBMCs, taken 15 days after the yellow fever booster vaccination. The origin of the receptors is a man aged 30 to 45 who received the YFV17D yellow fever vaccine.

The V call is TRBV20-1, the J call TRBJ2-5; no clear D gene. The V end lost 3 bases, the J end lost 1 base, and 9 bases lay between the germline ends. The CDR3 contains 13 residues. The germline CDR1 and CDR2 sequences are DFQATT and SNEGSKA (reference sequence). The CDR3: CSASSPSQETQYF. The CDR3 DNA is TGCAGTGCTAGCTCGCCGTCCCAAGAGACCCAGTACTTC.

V usage is TRBV20-1 and J usage is TRBJ2-5; TRBD1 matches at 10 bases. Per germline, CDR1 DFQATT and CDR2 SNEGSKA (reference sequence). V trimming: 7 bases; J trimming: 5 bases; junction bases outside the gene matches: 10. This CDR3 has 14 residues. CDR3 nucleotide sequence: TGCAGTGTTCCCCCCGGGACAGGGGCCGAGACCCAGTACTTC. It translates to CSVPPGTGAETQYF.

The chain has TRBV27 and TRBJ2-2; D perhaps matches TRBD2 (7 bases). From germline, CDR1 is MNHEY and CDR2 SMNVEV (reference sequence). CDR3 length: 16 amino acids. Trimming removed 6 bases from V and 6 bases from J, with 20 bases in between. The CDR3 loop reads CASSPFGGALAGELFF. Here the CDR3 DNA reads TGTGCCAGCAGCCCTTTTGGGGGGGCGCTCGCCGGGGAGCTGTTTTTT.

This chain links TRBV20-1 with TRBJ2-2, with D possibly TRBD2 on 6 matching bases. Per the germline V gene, CDR1 is DFQATT and CDR2 is SNEGSKA (reference sequence). Trimming removed 3 bases at V and 7 bases at J, with 12 bases between. The CDR3 is 13 residues long. The CDR3 nucleotides are TGCAGTGCTAGCTCCGGGGGAAACGGGGAGCTGTTTTTT. Its translation is CSASSGGNGELFF.

The V call is TRBV18, the J call TRBJ2-5; perhaps D is TRBD1 or TRBD2 (6 bases each). Between the trimmed V and J ends, which lost 0 bases and 2 bases, there was a span of 13 bases. The CDR3 is 16 residues long. Per the germline V gene, CDR1 is KGHSH and CDR2 is LQKENI. For the CDR3, the DNA is TGTGCCAGCTCACCACCCAACAGGGAGGCTCAAGAGACCCAGTACTTC. This encodes CASSPPNREAQETQYF.

This clonotype has ten or more counts. V gene TRBV20-1 combines with J gene TRBJ2-3; no firm D call. Germline V gene data show CDR1 as DFQATT and CDR2 as SNEGSKA (reference sequence). Between the trimmed V and J ends, which lost 3 bases and 0 bases, there was a span of 10 bases. The CDR3 consists of 14 residues. The CDR3: CSARHPDSTDTQYF. CDR3 coding DNA: TGCAGTGCTAGGCATCCGGATAGCACAGATACGCAGTATTTT.

This rearrangement joins TRBV20-1 to TRBJ2-3, with 10 bases identical to TRBD2. Trimming took 1 base from V and 4 from J; bases not matched to a gene: 5. Germline values: CDR1 DFQATT, CDR2 SNEGSKA (reference sequence). CDR3 length: 15 residues. CDR3 protein: CSARGLAGAADTQYF. The DNA for the CDR3 is TGCAGTGCTAGAGGGCTAGCGGGAGCGGCAGATACGCAGTATTTT.

The table lists this clonotype with a few counts. The CDR3 loop reads CASSMDSTGELFF. CDR3 DNA: TGTGCCAGCAGCATGGACAGCACCGGGGAGCTGTTTTTT. V usage is TRBV5-4 and J usage is TRBJ2-2, with D possibly TRBD1 on 6 matching bases. Trimming left V 4 bases short and J 4 bases short, with 8 bases between. Per germline, CDR1 SGHNT and CDR2 YYREEE (reference sequence). The CDR3 has 13 amino acids. The complete variable domain, with remaining parts taken from reference TRBV5-4 and TRBJ2-2, reads ETGVTQSPTHLIKTRGQQVTLRCSSQSGHNTVSWYQQALGQGPQFIFQYYREEENGRGNFPPRFSGLQFPNYSSELNVNALELDDSALYLCASSMDSTGELFFGEGSRLTVL.

This clonotype was observed at least ten times. The chain couples TRBV29-1 to TRBJ2-3, with TRBD1 identical over 8 bases. Germline assignment: CDR1 SQVTM and CDR2 ANQGSEA. This CDR3 spans 13 amino acids. V lost 7 bases, J lost 2 bases, and 5 bases stayed unmatched. CDR3 loop: CSATGQATDTQYF. For the CDR3, the DNA is TGCAGCGCCACGGGACAGGCCACAGATACGCAGTATTTT.

This clonotype was seen a few times. This sequence joins TRBV5-4 and TRBJ2-5; D is ambiguous. In germline, CDR1 is SGHNT, CDR2 YYREEE (reference sequence). CDR3 length: 14 residues. V lost 4 bases to trimming and J lost 0 bases, with 10 bases between them. The CDR3, as DNA: TGTGCCAGCAGCCCCGCCCCGTACCAAGAGACCCAGTACTTC. It specifies CASSPAPYQETQYF.

The chain couples TRBV6-5 to TRBJ1-6; 7 bases are a match to TRBD1. Germline V gene sequence: CDR1 MNHEY, CDR2 SVGAGI. The length of the CDR3 is 16 residues. The V and J ends lost 3 bases and 7 bases, in that order; junction bases with no gene match: 9. The CDR3 nucleotides read TGTGCCAGCAGTTATCCGCAACAGGGGTTGAATTCACCCCTCCACTTT. Translation: CASSYPQQGLNSPLHF.

This clonotype was seen ten or more times. This chain links TRBV20-1 with TRBJ2-3; 8 nucleotides match TRBD2. Germline CDR1 DFQATT, CDR2 SNEGSKA (reference sequence). Trimming cost V 1 base and J 6 bases; bases outside gene matches: 6. The CDR3 is made up of 14 amino acids. The CDR3 DNA reads TGCAGTGCTAGAGCGGGAGGGCCTTTGGATACGCAGTATTTT. Its translation is CSARAGGPLDTQYF.

In this sample, this clonotype turned up many times. This chain connects TRBV7-2 to TRBJ2-5; TRBD2 aligns across 11 bases. The CDR3 has 15 amino acids. The germline gives CDR1 SGHTA, CDR2 FQGNSA. Trimming took 3 bases from V and 7 from J; bases not matched to a gene: 7. The CDR3 bases are TGTGCCAGCAGCTTGGGGACTAGCGGTGCAGGGACCCAGTACTTC. Protein sequence: CASSLGTSGAGTQYF.

This clonotype was seen a few times. The CDR3 nucleotides are TGCGCCAGCAGAACAGGACGGGCTGGAGACACTGAAGCTTTCTTT. Protein sequence: CASRTGRAGDTEAFF. The chain carries TRBV10-1 and TRBJ1-1; D perhaps matches TRBD1 (5 bases). The V gene's germline CDR1 is WNHNN and CDR2 SYGVQD (reference sequence). The V and J ends lost 6 bases and 3 bases respectively, with 17 bases between them. The CDR3 sequence is 15 residues long.

In DNA, the CDR3 is TGCGCCAGCAGCTCCCCAGTTCTGCGGGAGGGCCGGGAGACCCAGTACTTC. Amino acid sequence: CASSSPVLREGRETQYF. The chain joins TRBV5-1 to TRBJ2-5; 9 nucleotides match TRBD2. The CDR3 extends over 17 amino acids. The germline gives CDR1 SGHRS, CDR2 YFSETQ. With 3 bases clipped from V and 5 bases from J, the junction kept 14 bases outside the gene matches.

This clonotype was seen a handful of times. The CDR3 coding sequence is TGTGCCAGCAGCCAATCGGTCGGCTACTATGGCTACACCTTC. Translation: CASSQSVGYYGYTF. The J gene is TRBJ1-2, the V gene TRBV16; D is unresolved. The ends were cut back, 0 bases at V and 3 bases at J, with 8 bases in the middle. The CDR3 has 14 amino acids. CDR1 is KGHSY and CDR2 is FQNENV in the germline V gene.

This clonotype was counted at least ten times. The chain employs TRBV10-2 and TRBJ2-3; tentatively, D is TRBD1 or TRBD2 (6 bases each). CDR3 length: 15 residues. The germline V gene encodes CDR1 WSHSY and CDR2 SAAADI. Trimming stripped 9 bases from V and 3 bases from J, with 19 bases between. CDR3 sequence reads: CASTLRGAITDTQYF. The CDR3, as DNA: TGCGCCAGTACCCTTAGGGGGGCAATAACAGATACGCAGTATTTT.

This clonotype has a count of ten or more. The CDR3 bases are TGTGCCAGCAGCCAAGGGGAACAGGGTTTCGGCACAGATACGCAGTATTTT. It is translated as CASSQGEQGFGTDTQYF. The chain has TRBV3-1 and TRBJ2-3, with D perhaps TRBD1 (6 bases). The V end lost 1 base, the J end lost 1 base, and 15 bases lay between the germline ends. In germline, CDR1 is LGHDT, CDR2 YNNKEL (reference sequence). This CDR3 is 17 amino acids long.

This sequence joins TRBV7-2 and TRBJ2-3; D possibly corresponds to TRBD2 (5 bases). The V end lost 3 bases, the J end lost 0 bases, and 10 bases lay between the germline ends. This CDR3 has 15 residues. From germline, CDR1 is SGHTA and CDR2 FQGNSA. The CDR3 DNA reads as TGTGCCAGCAGCTTCGGACTGCGTAGCACAGATACGCAGTATTTT. It translates to CASSFGLRSTDTQYF.

This clonotype was seen more than once but under ten times. V is TRBV10-3 and J is TRBJ2-5; 9 positions agree with TRBD2. The trim removed 11 bases at V and 5 bases at J, leaving 9 bases unmatched. CDR3 size: 13 residues. From germline, CDR1 is ENHRY and CDR2 SYGVKD. The CDR3 DNA follows: TGTGCCTCGGCGGGGGGGGTCGCGGAGACCCAGTACTTC. Its translation is CASAGGVAETQYF.

This clonotype was recorded many times. The chain couples TRBV12-3 or TRBV12-4 to TRBJ2-2, with TRBD2 identical over 11 bases. Trimming removed 6 bases from V and 5 bases from J; junction bases left unmatched: 8. The CDR3 extends over 16 amino acids. Here the CDR3 reads CASSPNSGRVTGELFF. Here the CDR3 DNA reads TGTGCCAGCAGCCCAAATAGCGGGAGGGTTACCGGGGAGCTGTTTTTT.

With regard to this clonotype: At one end the junction does not follow the germline gene, possibly because of a read error. The CDR3 bases are TGCAGTGCCACAAGAGGAGCGGGGCCCCAGGTCTTC. Its translation: CSATRGAGPQVF. This chain uses TRBV20-1 with TRBJ2-1; 7 positions agree with TRBD2. CDR3 size: 12 residues. Germline CDR1 and CDR2: DFQATT and SNEGSKA (reference sequence).

This chain links TRBV12-3 or TRBV12-4 with TRBJ2-7; D gene unclear. V shed 3 bases and J shed 4 bases, with 7 bases lying between them. The CDR3 totals 12 residues. The CDR3, as DNA: TGTGCCAGCAGTTTTTCGCAGTACGAGCAGTACTTC. Protein sequence: CASSFSQYEQYF.

This clonotype came up a few times. The rearrangement links TRBV5-5 to TRBJ2-1; TRBD2 agrees at 14 bases. Trimming cost V 4 bases and J 7 bases; bases outside gene matches: 7. Germline CDR1 and CDR2: SGHKS and YYEKEE (reference sequence). This CDR3 contains 16 residues. This CDR3 reads CASSIFGTSGRNEQFF. The CDR3, as DNA: TGTGCCAGCAGCATTTTTGGGACTAGCGGGAGAAATGAGCAGTTCTTC.

Many counts were recorded for this clonotype. The chain has TRBV5-1 and TRBJ2-1, with a possible D match to TRBD2 (6 bases). Germline lookup yields CDR1 SGHRS and CDR2 YFSETQ. Trimming took off 0 bases at V and 5 bases at J, with 15 bases between the two ends. The CDR3 covers 16 residues. The CDR3 region is CASSLVGTGINNEQFF. The CDR3 DNA reads TGCGCCAGCAGCTTGGTGGGGACTGGAATAAACAATGAGCAGTTCTTC.

The chain couples TRBV12-3 or TRBV12-4 to TRBJ2-1, with 11 bases lining up with TRBD2. CDR3 length: 18 residues. Trimming removed 5 bases from V and 0 bases from J; junction bases left unmatched: 9. This CDR3 is CASSMTSGMASSYNEQFF. Written as DNA, the CDR3 is TGTGCCAGCAGTATGACTAGCGGGATGGCCAGCTCCTACAATGAGCAGTTCTTC.

The chain recombines TRBV27 with TRBJ2-2; 7 nucleotides agree with TRBD2. V lost 8 bases to trimming and J lost 4 bases; unmatched junction nucleotides: 10. Looked up from germline, CDR1 is MNHEY and CDR2 is SMNVEV (reference sequence). The CDR3 contains 15 residues. The CDR3 DNA follows: TGTGCCAGCGGGGGAGGGGCCGGAGGCACCGGGGAGCTGTTTTTT. Translating gives CASGGGAGGTGELFF.